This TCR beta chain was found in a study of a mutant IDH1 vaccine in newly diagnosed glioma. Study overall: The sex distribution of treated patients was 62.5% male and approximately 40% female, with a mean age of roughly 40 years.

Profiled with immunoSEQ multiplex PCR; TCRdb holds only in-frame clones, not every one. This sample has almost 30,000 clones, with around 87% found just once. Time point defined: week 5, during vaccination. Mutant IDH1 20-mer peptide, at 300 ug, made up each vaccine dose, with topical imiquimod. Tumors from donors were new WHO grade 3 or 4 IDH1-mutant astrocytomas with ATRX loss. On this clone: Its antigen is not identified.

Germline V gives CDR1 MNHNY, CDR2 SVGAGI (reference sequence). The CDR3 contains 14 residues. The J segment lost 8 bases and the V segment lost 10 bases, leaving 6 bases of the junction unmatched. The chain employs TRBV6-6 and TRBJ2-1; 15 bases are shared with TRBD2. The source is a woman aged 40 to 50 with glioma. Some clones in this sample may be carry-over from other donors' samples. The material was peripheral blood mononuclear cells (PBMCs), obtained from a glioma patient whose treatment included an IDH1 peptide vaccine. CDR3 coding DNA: TGTGCCACCGGACTAGCGGGAGGGTCGGATGAGCAGTTCTTC. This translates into CATGLAGGSDEQFF.